These 18 T cell receptor beta chains originate from one sample sequenced in a study of PD-L1 blockade in urothelial cancer. Clones were read by immunoSEQ multiplex PCR, and TCRdb kept only the in-frame ones, dropping some. The sample consists of 40,000 or so clones, over 65% of them appearing once. Here the sequenced sample was PBMCs, taken around atezolizumab (anti-PD-L1) treatment. The receptor source for this set is a man aged 60-69 years with urothelial cancer.

J is TRBJ1-2 and V is TRBV7-9; TRBD1 agrees at 7 bases. The CDR3 has 16 residues. V lost 0 bases to trimming and J lost 6 bases; unmatched junction nucleotides: 10. The germline gives CDR1 SEHNR, CDR2 FQNEAQ (reference sequence). In DNA, the CDR3 is TGTGCCAGCAGCTTAGCGGGAGTTGAGGGGGCGGATGGCTACACCTTC. It is translated as CASSLAGVEGADGYTF.

V and J are TRBV27 and TRBJ2-1; 8 bases align to TRBD2. After removal of 6 bases from V and 10 bases from J, the junction contained 11 bases not matched to a gene. The CDR3 sequence is 14 residues long. Germline V lookup: CDR1 MNHEY, CDR2 SMNVEV (reference sequence). The CDR3 loop reads CASSWGLVSEEQFF. Here the CDR3 DNA reads TGTGCCAGCAGCTGGGGACTAGTTTCGGAAGAGCAGTTCTTC.

The chain employs TRBV5-1 and TRBJ2-3; 10 bases are a match to TRBD2. Germline CDR1 reads SGHRS; CDR2 reads YFSETQ. Trimming took 4 bases from V and 2 from J; bases not matched to a gene: 4. The CDR3 has 15 residues. The CDR3 here is CASSVLAGATDTQYF. CDR3 DNA: TGCGCCAGCAGCGTCCTAGCGGGGGCCACAGATACGCAGTATTTT.

The V gene is TRBV18, the J gene TRBJ1-6, with 8 bases lining up with TRBD1. The trim removed 6 bases at V and 8 bases at J, leaving 9 bases unmatched. Germline CDR1 is KGHSH and CDR2 is LQKENI. This CDR3 is built from 15 residues. The CDR3 sequence: CASSDEGTGDSPLHF. As DNA, the CDR3 is TGTGCCAGCTCCGACGAGGGGACAGGAGATTCACCCCTCCACTTT.

The CDR3 region has the DNA TGTGCCAGTACTGAGGGCAGCTATGGCTACACCTTC. This sequence encodes CASTEGSYGYTF. The gene calls are TRBV19 and TRBJ1-2, with D unresolved. CDR1 LNHDA and CDR2 SQIVND come from the germline V gene (reference sequence). Trimming took 7 bases from V and 4 from J, leaving 10 bases between them. The CDR3 has 12 residues.

The V and J genes are TRBV9 and TRBJ2-5, with a tentative D call TRBD1 (5 bases). CDR3 length equals 15 residues. Germline V CDR1 and CDR2: SGDLS, YYNGEE. V gave up 3 bases and J gave up 2 bases, with 14 bases separating them. CDR3 amino acids: CASSAADTPQETQYF. As DNA, the CDR3 is TGTGCCAGCAGCGCGGCGGACACTCCTCAAGAGACCCAGTACTTC.

V and J are TRBV29-1 and TRBJ2-7, with 7 bases matching TRBD2. This CDR3 is built from 12 residues. Trimming at V came to 6 bases and at J to 7 bases, leaving 9 bases not matched to a gene. The germline V gene encodes CDR1 SQVTM and CDR2 ANQGSEA. The CDR3 reads CSVPGRLGEQYF. The CDR3 region has the DNA TGCAGCGTCCCCGGGAGGTTAGGGGAGCAGTACTTC.

This clone was detected only once. The genes are TRBV2 and TRBJ1-2; possible D gene TRBD1, 5 bases. The V gene lost 3 bases and the J gene lost 0 bases, with 20 bases spanning the gap. CDR1 and CDR2 (germline): SNHLY, FYNNEI. The CDR3 runs 18 residues. The CDR3 bases are TGTGCCAGCAGTGAGGGCCCGAGGGGAGGGGTTACTAACTATGGCTACACCTTC. Amino acid sequence: CASSEGPRGGVTNYGYTF.

The chain carries TRBV14 and TRBJ2-5; 11 bases map to TRBD2. The germline gives CDR1 SGHDN, CDR2 FVKESK. V dropped 3 bases and J dropped 2; count of bases not matched to a gene: 2. The CDR3 totals 15 residues. In nucleotides, the CDR3 is TGTGCCAGCAGCCATTTAGCGGGGGGGCAAGAGACCCAGTACTTC. It encodes CASSHLAGGQETQYF.

This clone was recorded only once. The CDR3 region has the DNA TGTGCCAGCAGCCTCCGGGACTCGGGCTACGAGCAGTACTTC. It is translated as CASSLRDSGYEQYF. The J gene is TRBJ2-7, the V gene TRBV7-6, with D possibly TRBD2 on 6 matching bases. CDR1 and CDR2 from the germline V gene are SGHVS and FNYEAQ. This CDR3 comprises 14 residues. Trimming stripped 5 bases from V and 3 bases from J, with 14 bases between.

The chain uses TRBV4-1 and TRBJ2-7; D call uncertain. CDR1 and CDR2 from the germline V gene are MGHRA and YSYEKL. CDR3 length equals 15 residues. With 0 bases removed from V and 2 bases from J, the gap between germline ends came to 11 bases. The CDR3 is CASSQEWQFAYEQYF. Written as DNA, the CDR3 is TGCGCCAGCAGCCAAGAATGGCAGTTCGCCTACGAGCAGTACTTC.

V gene TRBV25-1 combines with J gene TRBJ1-1; perhaps TRBD1 as D (5 bases). V lost 5 bases to trimming and J lost 2 bases, with 9 bases between them. Germline V lookup: CDR1 MGHDK, CDR2 SYGVNS. This CDR3 spans 13 amino acids. CDR3 residues: CASSFTGNTEAFF. The DNA of the CDR3 is TGTGCCAGCAGTTTTACAGGAAACACTGAAGCTTTCTTT.

The gene calls are TRBV5-1 and TRBJ1-6, with D tentatively TRBD1 (6 bases). Germline CDR1 reads SGHRS; CDR2 reads YFSETQ. V lost 5 bases, J lost 8 bases, and 14 bases lay in between. The CDR3 is made up of 14 amino acids. CDR3 DNA: TGCGCCAGCAGAAATCAGGGGACGGATTCACCCCTCCACTTT. The encoded protein is CASRNQGTDSPLHF.

This chain uses TRBV13 with TRBJ1-5; D is perhaps TRBD1 (5 bases). Germline loops: CDR1 PRHDT, CDR2 FYEKMQ (reference sequence). The CDR3 is 14 residues long. The V and J ends lost 4 bases and 3 bases respectively, with 10 bases between them. The CDR3 is CASSSRQSNQPQHF. The CDR3 region has the DNA TGTGCCAGCAGCTCCCGACAGTCCAATCAGCCCCAGCATTTT.

This clone was seen only once. This chain joins TRBV5-4 and TRBJ2-5; 8 bases agree with TRBD2. Per the germline V gene, CDR1 is SGHNT and CDR2 is YYREEE (reference sequence). V dropped 4 bases and J dropped 4; count of bases not matched to a gene: 12. The CDR3 spans 16 residues. The CDR3 loop reads CASSPGPGLVLETQYF. The CDR3 DNA reads TGTGCCAGCAGCCCCGGCCCGGGACTAGTCCTAGAGACCCAGTACTTC.

In the case of this clone: This sample includes further DNA sequences coding for the same CDR3. The chain has TRBV2 and TRBJ2-6; D ambiguous. The V gene lost 0 bases and the J gene lost 0 bases, with 6 bases spanning the gap. The CDR3 is 16 residues long. CDR1 is SNHLY, CDR2 FYNNEI, per germline. The CDR3 protein is CASSEALISGANVLTF. In DNA form, the CDR3 reads TGTGCCAGCAGTGAAGCGCTAATCTCTGGGGCCAACGTCCTGACTTTC.

The chain recombines TRBV15 with TRBJ1-2, with unresolved D. CDR3 length: 15 amino acids. CDR1 and CDR2 (germline): LNHNV, YYDKDF (reference sequence). V lost 0 bases and J 1 base, leaving 9 bases between the germline ends. CDR3 amino acids: CATSREVEGNYGYTF. As DNA, the CDR3 is TGTGCCACCAGCAGAGAGGTGGAGGGTAACTATGGCTACACCTTC.

V is TRBV28 and J is TRBJ2-1, with 11 bases aligning to TRBD1. The CDR3 sequence is 18 residues long. J lost 7 bases, V lost 5 bases, and 16 bases had no gene match. Germline V gene lookup returns CDR1 MDHEN and CDR2 SYDVKM. CDR3 sequence (DNA): TGTGCCAGCAGTCTCGGACAGGGGGCGCGTCCCTGGGCGAATGAGCAGTTCTTC. The encoded protein is CASSLGQGARPWANEQFF.